The 30 T cell receptor beta chains below were found in one sample sequenced in a study of T cell responses to AZD1222 COVID-19 vaccine. Only in-frame clones appear in the TCRdb table, and some are missing; sequencing was by immunoSEQ multiplex PCR. The sample contains around 200,000 clones, around nine tenths of which appear only once. Sequencing was performed on peripheral blood, taken on day 0 of AZD1222 vaccination. The receptors stem from an adult in good health.

This rearrangement joins TRBV3-1 (or the pseudogene TRBV3-2) to TRBJ2-5; TRBD1 or TRBD2 may be the D gene (5 bases each). This CDR3 has 16 residues. Deletions cut 4 bases from V and 4 bases from J, with 19 bases between. Germline V CDR1 and CDR2: LGHDT, YNNKEL (reference sequence). The CDR3 sequence: CASSRLSSPRGETQYF. In nucleotides, the CDR3 is TGTGCCAGCAGCCGTCTTAGCTCCCCGAGGGGAGAGACCCAGTACTTC.

This sequence joins TRBV9 and TRBJ1-6, with D possibly matching TRBD1 (5 bases). CDR1 SGDLS and CDR2 YYNGEE come from the germline V gene. This CDR3 comprises 15 residues. V lost 0 bases, J lost 7 bases, and 11 bases lay in between. The CDR3 DNA follows: TGTGCCAGCAGCGTAGGTGCAGGGTCGAATTCACCCCTCCACTTT. Translated, it gives CASSVGAGSNSPLHF.

For the CDR3, the DNA is TGTGCCAGCAGCCAGGGGACAGGGTATATCCTCATGAACACTGAAGCTTTCTTT. Amino acids: CASSQGTGYILMNTEAFF. J is TRBJ1-1 and V is TRBV3-1 (or the pseudogene TRBV3-2), with 9 bases that match TRBD1. Trimming removed 3 bases from V and 0 bases from J; junction bases left unmatched: 11. Germline V gene data show CDR1 as LGHDT and CDR2 as YNNKEL (reference sequence). The length of the CDR3 is 18 residues.

The rearrangement links TRBV10-3 to TRBJ1-1; unclear D gene. Germline V gene sequence: CDR1 ENHRY, CDR2 SYGVKD. V was pared by 7 bases and J by 1 base, with 10 bases between. The CDR3 is 13 amino acids. CDR3 sequence reads: CAINRLENTEAFF. The CDR3 nucleotides are TGTGCCATCAACCGCCTGGAGAACACTGAAGCTTTCTTT.

The chain employs TRBV9 and TRBJ2-1, with 11 bases that match TRBD1. This CDR3 is 15 amino acids long. CDR1 is SGDLS, CDR2 YYNGEE, per germline. V lost 0 bases to trimming and J lost 9 bases; unmatched junction nucleotides: 5. CDR3 DNA: TGTGCCAGCAGCGTAGCTGGGGACAGGGGGGCTGAGCAGTTCTTC. Translating gives CASSVAGDRGAEQFF.

The J gene is TRBJ1-2, the V gene TRBV27; D possibly corresponds to TRBD1 (5 bases). The CDR3 covers 15 residues. The V end lost 4 bases, the J end lost 4 bases, and 16 bases lay between the germline ends. Germline lookup yields CDR1 MNHEY and CDR2 SMNVEV (reference sequence). CDR3 region: CASSYLPQTAYGYTF. Written as DNA, the CDR3 is TGTGCCAGCAGTTACCTACCCCAGACAGCCTATGGCTACACCTTC.

The gene calls are TRBV15 and TRBJ1-1; D remains ambiguous. Germline CDR1 reads LNHNV; CDR2 reads YYDKDF (reference sequence). The V gene lost 5 bases and the J gene lost 1 base, with 5 bases spanning the gap. This CDR3 spans 12 amino acids. CDR3 in DNA: TGTGCCACCAGCCCGGGGAACACTGAAGCTTTCTTT. Amino acid sequence: CATSPGNTEAFF.

This chain joins TRBV27 and TRBJ2-1; tentatively, D is TRBD2 (6 bases). This CDR3 has 14 residues. Trimming took 3 bases from V and 7 from J, leaving 13 bases between them. Germline CDR1 reads MNHEY; CDR2 reads SMNVEV (reference sequence). The DNA for the CDR3 is TGTGCCAGCAGTTTCGGGGGAGCTCGTAATGAGCAGTTCTTC. Amino acid sequence: CASSFGGARNEQFF.

This chain links TRBV11-3 with TRBJ2-1; 7 nucleotides align to TRBD2. J gave up 0 bases and V 1 base, and 3 bases lay outside the gene matches. CDR1 is SGHNT and CDR2 is YENEEA in the germline V gene. This CDR3 spans 16 amino acids. The CDR3 DNA is TGTGCCAGCAGCTTAGCTAGCGGCAGCTCCTACAATGAGCAGTTCTTC. Amino acids: CASSLASGSSYNEQFF.

This chain links TRBV30 with TRBJ1-5; D is uncertain. This CDR3 is built from 13 residues. From germline, CDR1 is GTSNPN and CDR2 SVGIG (reference sequence). V was shortened by 2 bases and J by 9 bases, with 14 bases between the two germline ends. In DNA form, the CDR3 reads TGTGCCTGGAGTCTTGGGGAGGGCTGGCCCCAGCATTTT. Translated, it gives CAWSLGEGWPQHF.

CDR3 nucleotides: TGTGCCAGCAGCCCCGCCAGGAAACTTTCCTACGAGCAGTACTTC. It specifies CASSPARKLSYEQYF. The chain uses TRBV13 and TRBJ2-7, with no clear D. V gave up 5 bases and J gave up 1 base, with 15 bases separating them. CDR1 and CDR2 from the germline V gene are PRHDT and FYEKMQ (reference sequence). The CDR3 extends over 15 amino acids.

CDR3 nucleotides: TGTGCCAGCAGCCCAAGGCCCTCCGTAGAGACCCAGTACTTC. Its translation: CASSPRPSVETQYF. The V gene is TRBV3-1 (or the pseudogene TRBV3-2), the J gene TRBJ2-5; no reliable D call. The V gene's germline CDR1 is LGHDT and CDR2 YNNKEL (reference sequence). V was clipped by 4 bases and J by 4 bases, with 13 bases between them. The CDR3 totals 14 residues.

The chain links TRBV1 to TRBJ2-3; TRBD2 is taken as the D call from the table, unchecked against the DNA. TRBV1 is annotated as a pseudogene. The CDR3 is 15 residues long. CDR3: CTSSLAGENTDTQYF. The CDR3 region has the DNA TGCACCAGCAGCCTAGCGGGGGAGAACACAGATACGCAGTATTTT.

In this sample, this clone turned up once. The rearrangement links TRBV21-1 to TRBJ1-2; the table calls TRBD1, which could not be checked here. TRBV21-1 has pseudogene status. This CDR3 has 14 residues. The CDR3 region is CASSKGPGDYGYTF. DNA for the CDR3: TGTGCCAGCAGCAAAGGCCCAGGGGACTATGGCTACACCTTC.

The V and J genes are TRBV7-8 and TRBJ1-1; no definite D call. V lost 1 base and J 5 bases, leaving 11 bases between the germline ends. The CDR3 is made up of 14 amino acids. The germline gives CDR1 SGHVS, CDR2 FQNEAQ. CDR3 sequence (DNA): TGTGCCAGCAGCTTAGATCGTATTGGGACTGAAGCTTTCTTT. As protein: CASSLDRIGTEAFF.

The chain carries TRBV5-6 and TRBJ2-5; TRBD1 matches 10 bases. V lost 2 bases to trimming and J lost 7 bases; unmatched junction nucleotides: 11. The length of the CDR3 is 16 residues. Germline V gene sequence: CDR1 SGHDT, CDR2 YYEEEE. CDR3 region: CASSFIATGGPGTQYF. CDR3 bases: TGTGCCAGCAGCTTTATCGCGACAGGGGGCCCCGGGACCCAGTACTTC.

The chain links TRBV23-1 to TRBJ2-2; D possibly corresponds to TRBD1 (8 bases). TRBV23-1 is known as an ORF, though its function is uncertain. The CDR3 has 21 amino acids. The V end was cut by 0 bases, the J end by 0 bases, with 23 bases between. CDR3 sequence (DNA): TGCGCCAGCAGTCAATCGGACAGGGTTTTGCCGGGACTATCGAACACCGGGGAGCTGTTTTTT. Protein product: CASSQSDRVLPGLSNTGELFF.

In DNA form, the CDR3 reads TGTGCCAGCAGGCTCACAGTTGCAGAGAGGACCCAGTACTTC. This sequence encodes CASRLTVAERTQYF. This rearrangement joins TRBV2 to TRBJ2-5; D gene unclear. This CDR3 is built from 14 residues. Trimming pared 6 bases from V and 7 bases from J, leaving 18 bases between. Germline CDR1 SNHLY, CDR2 FYNNEI.

V gene TRBV3-1 (or the pseudogene TRBV3-2) combines with J gene TRBJ1-1; D not certain. The CDR3 is made up of 12 amino acids. Trimming pared 3 bases from V and 6 bases from J, leaving 8 bases between. Germline V gene lookup returns CDR1 LGHDT and CDR2 YNNKEL (reference sequence). CDR3 DNA: TGTGCCAGCAGCCACCAGGCTGCTGAAGCTTTCTTT. This gives the protein CASSHQAAEAFF.

This chain links TRBV30 with TRBJ1-6; tentatively, D is TRBD1 (5 bases). The germline V gene has CDR1 GTSNPN and CDR2 SVGIG (reference sequence). Trimming cost V 3 bases and J 8 bases, with 11 bases left between them. The CDR3 length is 13 residues. CDR3 coding DNA: TGTGCCTGGAGAATCAGGGAGGATTCACCCCTCCACTTT. Translation gives CAWRIREDSPLHF.

The chain recombines TRBV30 with TRBJ1-3; possible D gene TRBD1, 6 bases. CDR3 length equals 13 residues. Germline CDR1 reads GTSNPN; CDR2 reads SVGIG (reference sequence). CDR3 amino acids: CAGWGATGNTIYF. The CDR3 bases are TGTGCAGGGTGGGGGGCAACTGGAAACACCATATATTTT.

V and J are TRBV5-4 and TRBJ1-1, with 9 positions matching TRBD1. Germline CDR1 reads SGHNT; CDR2 reads YYREEE (reference sequence). V lost 2 bases, J lost 4 bases, and 6 bases stayed unmatched. The CDR3 covers 15 residues. The CDR3 DNA sequence: TGTGCCAGCAGCTTCGGGTGGACAGGGGTCACTGAAGCTTTCTTT. The encoded protein is CASSFGWTGVTEAFF.

V gene TRBV28 combines with J gene TRBJ1-2; 8 nucleotides line up with TRBD1. V lost 2 bases, J lost 7 bases, and 9 bases stayed unmatched. The CDR3 has 15 residues. Germline V gene lookup returns CDR1 MDHEN and CDR2 SYDVKM. The chain's CDR3 is CASSLLAGGNGGYTF. In DNA form, the CDR3 reads TGTGCCAGCAGTTTACTTGCAGGGGGCAATGGTGGCTACACCTTC.

This chain links TRBV11-2 with TRBJ1-6; D may be TRBD1 (6 bases). V was pared by 5 bases and J by 4 bases, with 12 bases between. In germline, CDR1 is SGHAT, CDR2 FQNNGV. The CDR3 has 15 amino acids. The CDR3: CASSQRTAYNSPLHF. In nucleotides, the CDR3 is TGTGCCAGCAGCCAAAGGACAGCTTATAATTCACCCCTCCACTTT.

The chain has TRBV30 and TRBJ2-5; 16 bases agree with TRBD2. V was pared by 1 base and J by 5 bases, with 4 bases of the junction left unmatched. The CDR3 length is 16 residues. Germline V gene data show CDR1 as GTSNPN and CDR2 as SVGIG (reference sequence). CDR3 sequence: CAWSAGTSGRGETQYF. CDR3 DNA: TGTGCCTGGAGTGCTGGGACTAGCGGGAGGGGGGAGACCCAGTACTTC. The full variable domain, its missing parts supplied by reference TRBV30 and TRBJ2-5, is SQTIHQWPATLVQPVGSPLSLECTVEGTSNPNLYWYRQAAGRGLQLLFYSVGIGQISSEVPQNLSASRPQDRQFILSSKKLLLSDSGFYLCAWSAGTSGRGETQYFGPGTRLLVL.

The chain links TRBV6-1 to TRBJ1-5; D is unresolved. The V end was cut by 3 bases, the J end by 1 base, with 10 bases between. The CDR3 extends over 15 amino acids. The germline CDR1 and CDR2 sequences are MNHNS and SASEGT. CDR3 residues: CASSEDLGSNQPQHF. The DNA of the CDR3 is TGTGCCAGCAGTGAGGACCTTGGGAGCAATCAGCCCCAGCATTTT.

As regards this clone: A read error may produce the germline difference seen at one junction end. The rearrangement uses TRBV7-7 and TRBJ2-5; 7 bases map to TRBD1. The CDR3 length is 16 residues. CDR1 is SSHAT and CDR2 is FNYEAQ in the germline V gene (reference sequence). Here the CDR3 reads CASSRTNRGVQETQYF. The CDR3 DNA follows: TGTGCTAGCAGCCGGACGAACAGGGGAGTTCAAGAGACCCAGTACTTC.

This rearrangement joins TRBV6-2 or TRBV6-3 to TRBJ1-2; tentative D call: TRBD1 (6 bases). V was pared by 5 bases and J by 3 bases, with 13 bases between. The CDR3 runs 14 residues. Germline CDR1 and CDR2: MNHEY and SVGEGT. The CDR3, as DNA: TGTGCCAGCAGTCTCGGGGGGGCTTACTATGGCTACACCTTC. It specifies CASSLGGAYYGYTF.

The J gene is TRBJ2-7, the V gene TRBV15, with a tentative D call TRBD1 (7 bases). In germline, CDR1 is LNHNV, CDR2 YYDKDF (reference sequence). V was cut by 2 bases and J by 4 bases, with 15 bases left in between. The length of the CDR3 is 15 residues. The CDR3 DNA is TGTGCCACCAGCAGACAGACAGGGACTTCTTACGAGCAGTACTTC. This gives the protein CATSRQTGTSYEQYF.

The chain combines TRBV20-1 with TRBJ1-1; 9 bases map to TRBD1. Trimming took 5 bases from V and 12 from J; bases not matched to a gene: 7. This CDR3 contains 11 residues. Germline assignment: CDR1 DFQATT and CDR2 SNEGSKA (reference sequence). DNA for the CDR3: TGCAGTGCTCCCCAGGGACAGGGAACTTTCTTT. Protein sequence: CSAPQGQGTFF.